This T cell receptor beta chain is from a study of technical replicates of blood from a handful of donors (dated by TCRdb to about 2017). This clone was found once. This receptor's antigen is unknown. No base qualities exist here, and no much larger clone lies one base off it. The method behind the library was the immunoSEQ multiplex PCR assay. The immuneACCESS repertoire file appears here via TCRdb, limited to in-frame rearrangements. These files lack a portion of the clones; in checked studies, under half of the deficit traces to unresolved V genes, and the cause of the others is not known. The sample has about 100,000 clones on record, approximately 96% of them singletons. The ten biggest clones cover approximately 0.22% of the sample. The germline V gene (reference sequence) supplies CDR1 WNHNN and CDR2 SYGVQD. The germline ends are 14 bases apart after V is trimmed by 5 bases and J by 0 bases. CDR3 length: 17 amino acids, cysteine to phenylalanine. The DNA shown is the 51-base CDR3, in frame from base 1.

The clonotype comes from a human donor in good health. Sequencing was performed on T cells isolated from PBMCs. The rearrangement joined TRBV10-1 to TRBJ2-6; the D gene is perhaps TRBD2, from 5 matching bases. The sequenced DNA is TGCGCCAGCAGTCCCGGACTGCTAGGCTCTGGGGCCAACGTCCTGACTTTC. This is translated as CASSPGLLGSGANVLTF.